The 29 T cell receptor beta chains below were found in one sample sequenced in a study of early T cells in non-severe SARS-CoV-2 infection. TCRdb re-derived calls from the 5' RACE reads in MiXCR, one entry per CDR3 protein. Found here are about 19,000 distinct CDR3 sequences, 5.9% of them singletons; the top ten hold approximately 6.5%. The sequenced sample was whole blood. The receptors were gathered from an adult who was a healthcare worker with PCR-confirmed SARS-CoV-2 infection or an uninfected control (not recorded which).

This clonotype was recorded at least ten times. The V and J genes are TRBV20-1 and TRBJ2-2, with D unresolved. Germline values: CDR1 DFQATT, CDR2 SNEGSKA (reference sequence). V was clipped by 3 bases and J by 6 bases, with 8 bases between them. There are 12 residues in the CDR3. The CDR3 loop reads CSARSEAGELFF. CDR3 in DNA: TGCAGTGCTAGGAGTGAGGCCGGGGAGCTGTTTTTT.

The chain couples TRBV15 to TRBJ1-2; D is uncertain. Germline V CDR1 and CDR2: LNHNV, YYDKDF (reference sequence). This CDR3 contains 15 residues. V was cut by 0 bases and J by 6 bases, with 14 bases left in between. CDR3: CATSRDRRSKHGYTF. The DNA for the CDR3 is TGTGCCACCAGCAGAGATAGGCGGAGCAAACATGGCTACACCTTC.

This clonotype came up a few times. This rearrangement joins TRBV30 to TRBJ1-4; no reliable D call. Trimming left V 2 bases short and J 4 bases short, with 11 bases between. The CDR3 is made up of 14 amino acids. CDR1 is GTSNPN and CDR2 is SVGIG in the germline V gene (reference sequence). DNA of the CDR3: TGTGCCTGGAGTCGAGGGATCGGTAATGAAAAACTGTTTTTT. The encoded protein is CAWSRGIGNEKLFF. Complete variable domain (other parts from reference TRBV30 and TRBJ1-4): SQTIHQWPATLVQPVGSPLSLECTVEGTSNPNLYWYRQAAGRGLQLLFYSVGIGQISSEVPQNLSASRPQDRQFILSSKKLLLSDSGFYLCAWSRGIGNEKLFFGSGTQLSVL.

The chain carries TRBV9 and TRBJ2-7, with D possibly being TRBD2 (6 bases). The germline CDR1 and CDR2 sequences are SGDLS and YYNGEE. The CDR3 is 14 amino acids. V lost 4 bases, J lost 5 bases, and 16 bases lay in between. CDR3 amino acids: CASSLAGTGNEQYF. DNA of the CDR3: TGTGCCAGCAGCCTCGCCGGGACTGGGAACGAGCAGTACTTC.

This clonotype was detected ten times or more. The genes are TRBV7-9 and TRBJ1-6; 10 nucleotides match TRBD1. Trimming removed 4 bases from V and 8 bases from J; junction bases left unmatched: 2. This CDR3 is 14 amino acids long. Germline CDR1 SEHNR, CDR2 FQNEAQ (reference sequence). The CDR3 DNA sequence: TGTGCCAGCAGCTCGGACAGGGGGTATTCACCCCTCCACTTT. Its protein is CASSSDRGYSPLHF.

This clonotype was picked up a small number of times. This rearrangement joins TRBV4-1 to TRBJ2-3; 10 nucleotides match TRBD2. This CDR3 has 16 amino acids. Per the germline V gene, CDR1 is MGHRA and CDR2 is YSYEKL. V was pared by 0 bases and J by 11 bases, with 11 bases of the junction left unmatched. CDR3 DNA sequence: TGCGCCAGCAGCCAAGACTCGCTAGCGGGGGCGGGTGGGCAGTATTTT. Translation gives CASSQDSLAGAGGQYF.

The table lists this clonotype with many counts. The chain combines TRBV10-3 with TRBJ1-5; possibly TRBD1 for D (5 bases). V lost 0 bases and J lost 4, with 10 bases in between. Germline CDR1 ENHRY, CDR2 SYGVKD. This CDR3 region has 15 residues. CDR3 nucleotides: TGTGCCATCAGTGAGTCGCAGGGTGGGAATCAGCCCCAGCATTTT. The encoded protein is CAISESQGGNQPQHF.

This clonotype was recorded many times. The chain is built from TRBV20-1 and TRBJ2-7; no clear D. Deletions cut 6 bases from V and 3 bases from J, with 21 bases between. The CDR3 is 15 amino acids. The germline V gene has CDR1 DFQATT and CDR2 SNEGSKA (reference sequence). The CDR3: CSAEIPLDPLYEQYF. For the CDR3, the DNA is TGCAGTGCCGAAATCCCTTTGGACCCTCTCTACGAGCAGTACTTC.

This clonotype was found many times. The rearrangement links TRBV28 to TRBJ2-2; no clear D gene. The CDR3 is made up of 16 amino acids. CDR1 MDHEN and CDR2 SYDVKM come from the germline V gene. V was trimmed by 6 bases and J by 1 base, leaving 15 bases between them. The CDR3 DNA sequence: TGTGCCAGCAGGCAACGTGTCGGTTTGAACACCGGGGAGCTGTTTTTT. Residues: CASRQRVGLNTGELFF.

The table lists this clonotype with a few counts. The chain couples TRBV5-1 to TRBJ2-7; 11 bases are shared with TRBD1. V trimming: 4 bases; J trimming: 7 bases; junction bases outside the gene matches: 16. This CDR3 spans 17 amino acids. Germline-derived CDR1 and CDR2 are SGHRS and YFSETQ. CDR3 in amino acids: CASSPLAEGQGAGEQYF. As DNA, the CDR3 is TGCGCCAGCAGCCCCCTCGCAGAAGGACAGGGGGCAGGGGAGCAGTACTTC. The full variable domain, with the rest looked up from reference TRBV5-1 and TRBJ2-7, is KAGVTQTPRYLIKTRGQQVTLSCSPISGHRSVSWYQQTPGQGLQFLFEYFSETQRNKGNFPGRFSGRQFSNSRSEMNVSTLELGDSALYLCASSPLAEGQGAGEQYFGPGTRLTVT.

The chain employs TRBV5-1 and TRBJ2-2; perhaps TRBD1 as D (5 bases). The CDR3 extends over 15 amino acids. Trimming stripped 4 bases from V and 0 bases from J, with 10 bases between. The germline gives CDR1 SGHRS, CDR2 YFSETQ. This chain's CDR3 is CASSLRTSNTGELFF. Here the CDR3 DNA reads TGCGCCAGCAGCCTCCGGACATCGAACACCGGGGAGCTGTTTTTT.

This clonotype was counted a few times. The chain has TRBV25-1 and TRBJ2-1, with D possibly TRBD2 on 5 matching bases. Between the trimmed V and J ends, which lost 1 base and 2 bases, there was a span of 12 bases. Germline assignment: CDR1 MGHDK and CDR2 SYGVNS. This CDR3 contains 16 residues. CDR3 in DNA: TGTGCCAGCAGTGAATCGGCAGCGGAGACCTACAATGAGCAGTTCTTC. Protein product: CASSESAAETYNEQFF.

This clonotype was recorded many times. This chain uses TRBV20-1 with TRBJ1-5; D is possibly TRBD1 (5 bases). Germline CDR1 reads DFQATT; CDR2 reads SNEGSKA (reference sequence). CDR3 length: 12 residues. Trimming stripped 5 bases from V and 2 bases from J, with 7 bases between. The CDR3 spells CSAGGGNQPQHF. CDR3 DNA sequence: TGCAGTGCTGGAGGGGGCAATCAGCCCCAGCATTTT.

This sequence joins TRBV28 and TRBJ2-1; D possibly corresponds to TRBD2 (6 bases). The CDR3 runs 15 residues. Germline lookup yields CDR1 MDHEN and CDR2 SYDVKM. V gave up 7 bases and J gave up 3 bases, with 16 bases separating them. CDR3 coding DNA: TGTGCCAGCATCTCATGGGAGACTAGCTACAATGAGCAGTTCTTC. It translates to CASISWETSYNEQFF.

In this sample, this clonotype is medium-sized (0.01 to 0.1%). V gene TRBV9 combines with J gene TRBJ2-5, with 7 bases lining up with TRBD2. Looked up from germline, CDR1 is SGDLS and CDR2 is YYNGEE. CDR3 length equals 15 residues. J lost 5 bases, V lost 2 bases, and 9 bases had no gene match. The CDR3 bases are TGTGCCAGCAGCGTTGGAGGGAGGGGAGTCGAGACCCAGTACTTC. This codes for CASSVGGRGVETQYF.

This clonotype was found a few times. The genes are TRBV24-1 and TRBJ1-4, with 8 positions matching TRBD1. The junction had 8 bases not matched to a gene; V was cut back by 7 bases and J by 8 bases. Per the germline V gene, CDR1 is KGHDR and CDR2 is SFDVKD. The CDR3 is 14 residues long. CDR3 residues: CATSPGTGGEKLFF. The CDR3 DNA follows: TGTGCCACCAGCCCCGGGACAGGAGGCGAAAAACTGTTTTTT.

This clonotype has a handful of counts. V is TRBV7-9 and J is TRBJ2-5, with TRBD1 matching over 10 bases. Trimming removed 2 bases from V and 3 bases from J; junction bases left unmatched: 3. The CDR3 runs to 15 residues. The germline CDR1 and CDR2 sequences are SEHNR and FQNEAQ (reference sequence). CDR3 region: CASSLQGTGEETQYF. CDR3 coding DNA: TGTGCCAGCAGCTTACAAGGGACAGGGGAAGAGACCCAGTACTTC.

This clonotype was detected ten times or more. The rearrangement links TRBV27 to TRBJ2-2; maybe TRBD2 (5 bases). V was shortened by 7 bases and J by 0 bases, with 9 bases between the two germline ends. Per the germline V gene, CDR1 is MNHEY and CDR2 is SMNVEV (reference sequence). This CDR3 contains 14 residues. The DNA for the CDR3 is TGTGCCAGCACTAGCTTCGCGAACACCGGGGAGCTGTTTTTT. Translation: CASTSFANTGELFF.

This clonotype was counted ten times or more. The rearrangement uses TRBV30 and TRBJ2-3, with D hard to call. Trimming removed 5 bases at V and 4 bases at J, with 13 bases between. This CDR3 spans 13 amino acids. Germline assignment: CDR1 GTSNPN and CDR2 SVGIG (reference sequence). Here the CDR3 reads CAWAIELADTQYF. The DNA of the CDR3 is TGTGCCTGGGCCATTGAGTTGGCAGATACGCAGTATTTT.

There are many counts of this clonotype. This chain uses TRBV5-1 with TRBJ2-1; TRBD2 might be the D (6 bases). The V end lost 4 bases, the J end lost 4 bases, and 15 bases lay between the germline ends. CDR3 length: 15 amino acids. Germline CDR1 reads SGHRS; CDR2 reads YFSETQ. CDR3 sequence reads: CASSPGASAYNEQFF. CDR3 DNA sequence: TGCGCCAGCAGCCCTGGGGCTAGCGCGTACAATGAGCAGTTCTTC. The full variable domain, rest sourced from reference TRBV5-1 and TRBJ2-1, is KAGVTQTPRYLIKTRGQQVTLSCSPISGHRSVSWYQQTPGQGLQFLFEYFSETQRNKGNFPGRFSGRQFSNSRSEMNVSTLELGDSALYLCASSPGASAYNEQFFGPGTRLTVL.

This clonotype has ten or more counts. The chain uses TRBV7-9 and TRBJ1-1, with a weak D call TRBD1 (5 bases). V dropped 2 bases and J dropped 3 bases, with 10 bases sitting between them. This CDR3 is 14 amino acids long. Germline V gene lookup returns CDR1 SEHNR and CDR2 FQNEAQ (reference sequence). The CDR3 loop is CASSLQTVDTEAFF. In DNA, the CDR3 is TGTGCCAGCAGCTTACAGACAGTAGACACTGAAGCTTTCTTT.

This clonotype was detected ten times or more. The chain joins TRBV28 to TRBJ2-3, with D perhaps TRBD2 (7 bases). CDR1 and CDR2 (germline): MDHEN, SYDVKM. This CDR3 comprises 17 residues. Trimming took off 7 bases at V and 1 base at J, with 21 bases between the two ends. CDR3 residues: CASNLGGARVGTDTQYF. In DNA form, the CDR3 reads TGTGCCAGCAACCTGGGGGGGGCCCGCGTTGGCACAGATACGCAGTATTTT.

The table lists this clonotype with many counts. The genes are TRBV20-1 and TRBJ2-7, with no clear D. The CDR3 runs to 16 residues. In germline, CDR1 is DFQATT, CDR2 SNEGSKA (reference sequence). V was cut by 0 bases and J by 1 base, with 16 bases left in between. The CDR3 spells CSAREPRMQVSYEQYF. In nucleotides, the CDR3 is TGCAGTGCTAGAGAGCCCCGTATGCAAGTTTCCTACGAGCAGTACTTC.

This clonotype was observed at least ten times. CDR3 in DNA: TGTGCCAGCAGCCAAGACCCCCCACGGACTAGCGGGGGGTACACAGATACGCAGTATTTT. Translation gives CASSQDPPRTSGGYTDTQYF. This chain joins TRBV4-2 and TRBJ2-3, with 14 nucleotides matching TRBD2. The V segment lost 0 bases and the J segment 2 bases; nucleotides outside the gene matches: 10. The CDR3 is 20 residues long. Germline V gene data show CDR1 as LGHNA and CDR2 as YNFKEQ.

The V and J genes are TRBV24-1 and TRBJ2-3, with 11 positions matching TRBD2. CDR3 length: 15 amino acids. The ends lost 9 bases at V and 3 bases at J; junction bases unmatched: 7. CDR1 KGHDR and CDR2 SFDVKD come from the germline V gene. The chain's CDR3 is CATPPPSGRTDTQYF. The CDR3 coding sequence is TGTGCCACCCCCCCCCCTAGCGGGAGGACAGATACGCAGTATTTT.

In this sample, this clonotype turned up many times. The chain uses TRBV14 and TRBJ2-1; a weak D match, TRBD1 (5 bases). V shed 4 bases and J shed 7 bases, with 14 bases lying between them. CDR1 and CDR2 (germline): SGHDN, FVKESK. The CDR3 consists of 14 residues. The CDR3 DNA reads TGTGCCAGCAGCCTCCAGGGTCTCGGGAATGAGCAGTTCTTC. This sequence encodes CASSLQGLGNEQFF. Filled out from reference TRBV14 and TRBJ2-1, the complete variable domain reads EAGVTQFPSHSVIEKGQTVTLRCDPISGHDNLYWYRRVMGKEIKFLLHFVKESKQDESGMPNNRFLAERTGGTYSTLKVQPAELEDSGVYFCASSLQGLGNEQFFGPGTRLTVL.

The table lists this clonotype with many counts. The chain recombines TRBV2 with TRBJ2-3, with TRBD2 matching over 9 bases. CDR1 and CDR2 (germline): SNHLY, FYNNEI. The CDR3 sequence is 14 residues long. The V and J ends lost 10 bases and 0 bases, in that order; junction bases with no gene match: 5. The CDR3, as DNA: TGTGCCAAGTATAGCGGGGGCAGCACAGATACGCAGTATTTT. The encoded protein is CAKYSGGSTDTQYF.

This clonotype appeared many times. For the CDR3, the DNA is TGCGCCAGCAGCCCCGTGGGGTACTACGAGCAGTACTTC. Translation: CASSPVGYYEQYF. The V gene is TRBV4-1, the J gene TRBJ2-7; D remains ambiguous. Germline assignment: CDR1 MGHRA and CDR2 YSYEKL. Trimming removed 4 bases from V and 3 bases from J, with 10 bases in between. This CDR3 has 13 amino acids.

J is TRBJ2-3 and V is TRBV25-1; the D gene is possibly TRBD1 (6 bases). The CDR3 consists of 14 residues. Germline V gene data show CDR1 as MGHDK and CDR2 as SYGVNS. Trimming took off 10 bases at V and 3 bases at J, with 17 bases between the two ends. The CDR3 DNA reads as TGTGCCACCATCGGACAGAGAGGTACAGATACGCAGTATTTT. Its translation: CATIGQRGTDTQYF.